This entry describes one T cell receptor beta chain. Per the authors' pipeline: Counts of nucleated cells, estimated from reference gene primer amplification, were obtained. TCRdb keeps only in-frame clones here, not all; method: immunoSEQ multiplex PCR. D and trimming were read from the DNA, whereas the V and J calls and clone size are those reported in that table. The profile shows roughly 160,000 clones, about four fifths of them singletons. The entry originates in a study of blood T cell repertoires in COVID-19. Looking at the study overall: Samples representing acute and convalescent COVID-19 were sourced from the United States, Italy and Spain. PBMCs, B-cell-depleted T cells, or T cells provided the cDNA or gDNA that made up the material.

V trimming: 5 bases; J trimming: 5 bases; junction bases outside the gene matches: 8. Germline CDR1 reads SGHAT; CDR2 reads FQNNGV. CDR3 length: 14 residues. This chain links TRBV11-2 with TRBJ1-2, with 7 bases that match TRBD1. The sample taken for sequencing was peripheral blood. The sequence was obtained from a man aged 70-80 years with active or convalescent COVID-19. CDR3 protein: CASSRRQGSYGYTF. The CDR3 DNA reads TGTGCCAGCAGCCGAAGACAGGGAAGTTATGGCTACACCTTC.